The text below deals with one TCR beta chain. V lost 0 bases to trimming and J lost 8 bases; unmatched junction nucleotides: 1. The CDR3 loop spans 13 amino acids. The germline V gene encodes CDR1 SGHNT and CDR2 YYREEE (reference sequence). The sample belongs to a study of shared T cell receptors in the human thymus. Clones were read by immunoSEQ multiplex PCR, and TCRdb kept only the in-frame ones, dropping some. This table has over 650,000 clones, 87% appearing once. These data were likewise used in another study, on human thymus T cells. That paper adds: The thymus tissue came from resections taken during corrective heart surgery. Thymic as well as blood repertoires seemed to favor certain V and J genes unevenly.

The chain links TRBV5-4 to TRBJ1-4; 7 bases match TRBD1. The sample taken for sequencing was thymocytes. This TCR came from a boy under two years old with a congenital heart defect. The CDR3 nucleotides are TGTGCCAGCAGCTTGGCGGGACAGGAAAAACTGTTTTTT. It encodes CASSLAGQEKLFF.